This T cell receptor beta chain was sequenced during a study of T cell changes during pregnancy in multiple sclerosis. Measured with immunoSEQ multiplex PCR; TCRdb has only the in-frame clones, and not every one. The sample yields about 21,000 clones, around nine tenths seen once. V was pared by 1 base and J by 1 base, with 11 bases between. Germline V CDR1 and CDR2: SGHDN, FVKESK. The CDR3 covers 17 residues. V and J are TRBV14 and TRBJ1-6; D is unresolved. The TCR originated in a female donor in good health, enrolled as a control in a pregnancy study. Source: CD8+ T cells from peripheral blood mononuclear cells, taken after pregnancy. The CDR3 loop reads CASSQVSPWSYNSPLHF. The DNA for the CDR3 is TGTGCCAGCAGCCAAGTTAGTCCGTGGTCCTATAATTCACCCCTCCACTTT. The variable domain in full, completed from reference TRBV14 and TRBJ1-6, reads EAGVTQFPSHSVIEKGQTVTLRCDPISGHDNLYWYRRVMGKEIKFLLHFVKESKQDESGMPNNRFLAERTGGTYSTLKVQPAELEDSGVYFCASSQVSPWSYNSPLHFGNGTRLTVT.